The T cell receptor (beta chain) described here comes from a study of T cell responses to AZD1222 COVID-19 vaccine. Turning to the study itself: Analysis merged second doses at about 4 or about 12 weeks.

The table lists this clone with a count of one. Its antigen is unknown. Broader study findings: Repertoire collection took place solely once the T cell response had peaked. Donors were largely white British and mainly female; clonal diversity was possibly underestimated. Just a handful of AZD1222 recipients were seropositive at baseline.

Per the germline V gene, CDR1 is SNHLY and CDR2 is FYNNEI. V shed 1 base, J shed 6 bases, and the junction held 9 bases outside the gene matches. The CDR3 has 17 residues. Libraries were prepared by immunoSEQ multiplex PCR; TCRdb keeps only in-frame clonotypes and omits some of them. The table records about 110,000 clones, roughly 90% of them present only once. The V and J genes are TRBV2 and TRBJ2-2, with 9 bases lining up with TRBD2. The clonotype originates from an adult in good health. This material consisted of peripheral blood, taken on day 0 of AZD1222 vaccination. In nucleotides, the CDR3 is TGTGCCAGCAGTGAAGAGAATAGCGGGAGTTACGCCGGGGAGCTGTTTTTT. This sequence encodes CASSEENSGSYAGELFF.